Shown below are 32 T cell receptor beta chains from a single sample sequenced in a study of human versus mouse CDR3 diversity and MHC coevolution. TCRdb's copy holds only in-frame clones and misses some; the assay was immunoSEQ multiplex PCR. The sample contains 75,000 to 90,000 clones, just over 90% of which appear only once. The sequenced sample consisted of naive CD4+ T cells from blood. Subset specified: CD45RO-negative CD62L-positive naive CD4 T cells. The receptors come from a person between 30 and 69 years old in good health.

The gene calls are TRBV9 and TRBJ1-1, with 12 positions matching TRBD1. This CDR3 contains 13 residues. V lost 9 bases to trimming and J lost 4 bases; unmatched junction nucleotides: 4. Germline assignment: CDR1 SGDLS and CDR2 YYNGEE. DNA for the CDR3: TGTGCCACGGGACAGGGGGCTTTCACTGAAGCTTTCTTT. Amino acid sequence: CATGQGAFTEAFF.

CDR3 DNA sequence: TGTGCCAGCAGCTTGGATCTTCAGGGCCGCCAAGAGACCCAGTACTTC. The encoded protein is CASSLDLQGRQETQYF. The chain combines TRBV5-4 with TRBJ2-5; D might be TRBD1 (5 bases). Germline lookup yields CDR1 SGHNT and CDR2 YYREEE (reference sequence). There are 16 residues in the CDR3. V lost 0 bases, J lost 1 base, and 13 bases lay in between.

V is TRBV29-1 and J is TRBJ2-7; possibly TRBD1 for D (5 bases). V was cut by 4 bases and J by 4 bases, with 14 bases left in between. The CDR3 sequence is 13 residues long. In germline, CDR1 is SQVTM, CDR2 ANQGSEA. The CDR3 region has the DNA TGCAGCGTTGCTCGGGTTTCAGGGTACGAGCAGTACTTC. Translated, it gives CSVARVSGYEQYF.

This rearrangement joins TRBV18 to TRBJ1-5; 10 bases match TRBD1. From germline, CDR1 is KGHSH and CDR2 LQKENI. J was trimmed by 6 bases and V by 2 bases; bases with no gene match: 7. The CDR3 spans 16 residues. The CDR3 bases are TGTGCCAGCTCACCAAGTAAGGACAGGGGGGTTCAGCCCCAGCATTTT. Translating it yields CASSPSKDRGVQPQHF.

This rearrangement joins TRBV5-6 to TRBJ1-1; tentative D call: TRBD1 (5 bases). This CDR3 comprises 14 residues. Germline V gives CDR1 SGHDT, CDR2 YYEEEE. Trimming removed 4 bases at V and 0 bases at J, with 10 bases between. The CDR3 DNA reads TGTGCCAGCAGCCGGACAACCCTGAACACTGAAGCTTTCTTT. Protein product: CASSRTTLNTEAFF.

The chain is built from TRBV18 and TRBJ1-2; 7 bases agree with TRBD1. The germline CDR1 and CDR2 sequences are KGHSH and LQKENI. The CDR3 is 14 residues long. The V segment lost 3 bases and the J segment 1 base; nucleotides outside the gene matches: 2. The CDR3 DNA is TGTGCCAGCTCACCCGGACAGGATAACTATGGCTACACCTTC. This sequence encodes CASSPGQDNYGYTF.

The chain is built from TRBV30 and TRBJ2-1; 10 nucleotides line up with TRBD2. The CDR3 is 16 amino acids. CDR1 is GTSNPN, CDR2 SVGIG, per germline (reference sequence). Unmatched junction bases numbered 10, after V lost 7 bases and J lost 1 base. This CDR3 is CASSLAGFGSYNEQFF. The DNA of the CDR3 is TGTGCCTCGTCACTAGCGGGGTTTGGATCCTACAATGAGCAGTTCTTC.

The CDR3 reads CASSLTLQGPAEQFF. The CDR3 DNA reads TGTGCCAGTAGCCTTACCCTTCAGGGTCCTGCTGAGCAGTTCTTC. The V and J genes are TRBV19 and TRBJ2-1, with a tentative D call TRBD1 (5 bases). Trimming took off 6 bases at V and 9 bases at J, with 21 bases between the two ends. The CDR3 contains 15 residues. Germline-derived CDR1 and CDR2 are LNHDA and SQIVND (reference sequence).

The chain uses TRBV14 and TRBJ2-7, with D perhaps TRBD1 (6 bases). The CDR3 spans 15 residues. Trimming left V 2 bases short and J 6 bases short, with 17 bases between. Germline CDR1 reads SGHDN; CDR2 reads FVKESK. CDR3 residues: CASSQILGAVGEQYF. Written as DNA, the CDR3 is TGTGCCAGCAGCCAAATTCTGGGGGCGGTGGGCGAGCAGTACTTC.

This sequence joins TRBV25-1 and TRBJ2-7; D perhaps matches TRBD1 (6 bases). V was cut by 4 bases and J by 2 bases, with 12 bases left in between. This CDR3 contains 14 residues. Germline V gene sequence: CDR1 MGHDK, CDR2 SYGVNS. CDR3 sequence reads: CASSGTGYPYEQYF. The CDR3 region has the DNA TGTGCCAGCAGTGGAACAGGGTATCCCTACGAGCAGTACTTC.

The V call is TRBV7-9, the J call TRBJ2-5; D gene unclear. Germline CDR1 is SEHNR and CDR2 is FQNEAQ (reference sequence). V gave up 3 bases and J gave up 1 base, with 9 bases separating them. CDR3 length: 14 residues. The CDR3 bases are TGTGCCAGCAGCTTGTACGGCGGCCAAGAGACCCAGTACTTC. It yields the protein CASSLYGGQETQYF. Complete variable domain (other parts from reference TRBV7-9 and TRBJ2-5): DTGVSQNPRHKITKRGQNVTFRCDPISEHNRLYWYRQTLGQGPEFLTYFQNEAQLEKSRLLSDRFSAERPKGSFSTLEIQRTEQGDSAMYLCASSLYGGQETQYFGPGTRLLVL.

The chain recombines TRBV29-1 with TRBJ2-3; possibly TRBD1 for D (6 bases). V was clipped by 3 bases and J by 5 bases, with 12 bases between them. The CDR3 is 13 amino acids. Germline loops: CDR1 SQVTM, CDR2 ANQGSEA. CDR3 DNA: TGCAGCGTTGATTCTACAGGGTTAGATACGCAGTATTTT. As protein: CSVDSTGLDTQYF.

The chain combines TRBV6-6 with TRBJ2-2; 7 bases fit TRBD1. CDR3 length: 14 residues. In germline, CDR1 is MNHNY, CDR2 SVGAGI (reference sequence). The V and J ends lost 8 bases and 3 bases, in that order; junction bases with no gene match: 6. The CDR3 sequence: CASDRAGHTGELFF. The DNA of the CDR3 is TGTGCCAGCGACAGGGCCGGGCACACCGGGGAGCTGTTTTTT.

J is TRBJ2-1 and V is TRBV19; TRBD2 matches at 10 bases. CDR3 length equals 14 residues. V dropped 3 bases and J dropped 7; count of bases not matched to a gene: 3. The germline gives CDR1 LNHDA, CDR2 SQIVND (reference sequence). The CDR3 DNA sequence: TGTGCCAGTAGTATTCTAGCGGGAGCGAATGAGCAGTTCTTC. This codes for CASSILAGANEQFF.

This clone was seen only once. The V call is TRBV25-1, the J call TRBJ2-5; unclear D gene. V lost 9 bases to trimming and J lost 1 base, with 12 bases between them. The CDR3 loop spans 13 amino acids. Germline-derived CDR1 and CDR2 are MGHDK and SYGVNS. CDR3 sequence: CASRRGPQETQYF. CDR3 nucleotides: TGTGCCAGTAGACGAGGCCCCCAAGAGACCCAGTACTTC.

The chain uses TRBV18 and TRBJ1-5; 8 bases agree with TRBD1. Unmatched junction bases numbered 6, after V lost 4 bases and J lost 7 bases. CDR3 length: 14 amino acids. CDR1 is KGHSH, CDR2 LQKENI, per germline. This chain's CDR3 is CASSQDRERQPQHF. CDR3 coding DNA: TGTGCCAGCTCACAGGACAGGGAGAGACAGCCCCAGCATTTT.

The chain joins TRBV5-4 to TRBJ2-1, with 14 bases identical to TRBD2. V lost 0 bases to trimming and J lost 7 bases; unmatched junction nucleotides: 9. Germline V lookup: CDR1 SGHNT, CDR2 YYREEE (reference sequence). The CDR3 loop spans 18 amino acids. Here the CDR3 DNA reads TGTGCCAGCAGCTTGGCCGGGAGACTAGCGGGAGGGAGGAATGAGCAGTTCTTC. Its protein product is CASSLAGRLAGGRNEQFF.

The genes are TRBV18 and TRBJ1-1, with 7 bases matching TRBD1. Germline CDR1 KGHSH, CDR2 LQKENI. The junction had 8 bases not matched to a gene; V was cut back by 6 bases and J by 1 base. The CDR3 spans 15 residues. This CDR3 is CASSRGRGENTEAFF. For the CDR3, the DNA is TGTGCCAGCTCCAGAGGCAGGGGGGAGAACACTGAAGCTTTCTTT.

This clone was observed a single time. CDR3 sequence (DNA): TGTGCCAGCAGCTTTGACAGGGGTGGGCACAATGAGCAGTTCTTC. Protein: CASSFDRGGHNEQFF. The chain recombines TRBV7-2 with TRBJ2-1; 8 nucleotides match TRBD1. From germline, CDR1 is SGHTA and CDR2 FQGNSA. This CDR3 is 15 amino acids long. The ends lost 3 bases at V and 5 bases at J; junction bases unmatched: 6.

V is TRBV7-2 and J is TRBJ1-1; 7 bases align to TRBD1. With 3 bases clipped from V and 11 bases from J, the junction kept 18 bases outside the gene matches. The V gene's germline CDR1 is SGHTA and CDR2 FQGNSA. CDR3 length equals 16 residues. CDR3 DNA: TGTGCCAGCAGCTTTCGGACCAGGGGGGCTGGTGCCCGGGCTTTCTTT. Its translation: CASSFRTRGAGARAFF.

This sequence joins TRBV5-1 and TRBJ1-4; no definite D call. Germline V gene sequence: CDR1 SGHRS, CDR2 YFSETQ. There are 16 residues in the CDR3. Trimming cost V 0 bases and J 7 bases, with 16 bases left between them. CDR3 coding DNA: TGCGCCAGCAGCTTGGCGCGCGGGCTCGTGGGTGAAAAACTGTTTTTT. Its protein product is CASSLARGLVGEKLFF.

The chain couples TRBV19 to TRBJ1-4; no firm D call. The germline V gene encodes CDR1 LNHDA and CDR2 SQIVND (reference sequence). This CDR3 has 17 amino acids. The V gene lost 9 bases and the J gene lost 0 bases, with 20 bases spanning the gap. Written as DNA, the CDR3 is TGTGCCAGCGCCCGGGGAAGATCTGGCACAACTAATGAAAAACTGTTTTTT. This encodes CASARGRSGTTNEKLFF.

The table lists this clone with a count of one. The chain carries TRBV6-5 and TRBJ2-7; no reliable D call. The CDR3 is 14 amino acids. The V gene lost 5 bases and the J gene lost 3 bases, with 14 bases spanning the gap. Looked up from germline, CDR1 is MNHEY and CDR2 is SVGAGI. DNA for the CDR3: TGTGCCAGCAGTCCACTCCGGGTCCTCTACGAGCAGTACTTC. This sequence encodes CASSPLRVLYEQYF.

This sequence joins TRBV4-1 and TRBJ2-7; 9 bases align to TRBD1. The CDR3 is 16 amino acids. The germline gives CDR1 MGHRA, CDR2 YSYEKL. The ends lost 1 base at V and 1 base at J; junction bases unmatched: 5. CDR3 coding DNA: TGCGCCAGCAGCCAAGCTTCCGGGACAGGGTCCTACGAGCAGTACTTC. This translates into CASSQASGTGSYEQYF.

Only one count was recorded for this clone. This chain uses TRBV5-1 with TRBJ1-1, with TRBD1 matching over 10 bases. The CDR3 is 14 amino acids. In germline, CDR1 is SGHRS, CDR2 YFSETQ. V dropped 7 bases and J dropped 5; count of bases not matched to a gene: 8. CDR3 region: CASSPGTGVTEAFF. The DNA for the CDR3 is TGCGCCAGCTCACCCGGGACAGGGGTGACTGAAGCTTTCTTT.

V and J are TRBV19 and TRBJ2-7; the D gene is possibly TRBD2 (6 bases). This CDR3 has 13 residues. V was trimmed by 5 bases and J by 9 bases, leaving 17 bases between them. Germline CDR1 LNHDA, CDR2 SQIVND (reference sequence). The CDR3 region is CASSPGLSSWQYF. CDR3 coding DNA: TGTGCCAGTAGTCCGGGACTGTCAAGTTGGCAGTACTTC.

This clone has more than one count but fewer than ten. The rearrangement joins TRBV19 to TRBJ1-2; TRBD1 aligns across 8 bases. The trim removed 1 base at V and 4 bases at J, leaving 5 bases unmatched. This CDR3 has 15 residues. CDR1 is LNHDA and CDR2 is SQIVND in the germline V gene (reference sequence). The CDR3: CASSIGPGGPYGYTF. Here the CDR3 DNA reads TGTGCCAGTAGTATAGGGCCAGGGGGCCCCTATGGCTACACCTTC.

The gene calls are TRBV7-3 and TRBJ2-7, with a tentative D call TRBD2 (6 bases). Germline values: CDR1 SGHTA, CDR2 FQGTGA. V shed 0 bases and J shed 0 bases, with 12 bases lying between them. This CDR3 is built from 16 residues. The CDR3 loop reads CASSLTSSGLSYEQYF. The DNA for the CDR3 is TGTGCCAGCAGCTTAACGAGTAGCGGCCTCTCCTACGAGCAGTACTTC. Looking up the rest from reference TRBV7-3 and TRBJ2-7 gives the full variable domain: GAGVSQTPSNKVTEKGKYVELRCDPISGHTALYWYRQSLGQGPEFLIYFQGTGAADDSGLPNDRFFAVRPEGSVSTLKIQRTERGDSAVYLCASSLTSSGLSYEQYFGPGTRLTVT.

The J gene is TRBJ1-1, the V gene TRBV18, with D uncertain. This CDR3 has 15 residues. The germline V and J ends were trimmed by 3 bases and 4 bases, with 15 bases remaining between them. Germline V CDR1 and CDR2: KGHSH, LQKENI. CDR3 DNA: TGTGCCAGCTCACCTCGGATAGAGACAAGCACTGAAGCTTTCTTT. It codes for CASSPRIETSTEAFF.

This chain uses TRBV28 with TRBJ2-5; D perhaps matches TRBD1 (6 bases). This CDR3 is 15 amino acids long. Germline CDR1 MDHEN, CDR2 SYDVKM. The V end was cut by 2 bases, the J end by 4 bases, with 14 bases between. The CDR3 is CASSLTQGVRETQYF. CDR3 in DNA: TGTGCCAGCAGTTTAACACAGGGAGTGAGAGAGACCCAGTACTTC.

The chain uses TRBV6-1 and TRBJ2-3; TRBD2 matches 8 bases. CDR3 length equals 19 residues. Looked up from germline, CDR1 is MNHNS and CDR2 is SASEGT. Unmatched junction bases numbered 15, after V lost 2 bases and J lost 2 bases. The CDR3 sequence is CASSEPSPGGGWYTDTQYF. For the CDR3, the DNA is TGTGCCAGCAGTGAACCCTCCCCGGGGGGGGGTTGGTACACAGATACGCAGTATTTT.

The gene calls are TRBV14 and TRBJ2-7, with 8 bases aligning to TRBD1. Germline V gene sequence: CDR1 SGHDN, CDR2 FVKESK. V was pared by 1 base and J by 1 base, with 3 bases of the junction left unmatched. This CDR3 has 15 residues. The CDR3 is CASSQGTGMSYEQYF. The CDR3 nucleotides read TGTGCCAGCAGCCAAGGGACAGGGATGTCCTACGAGCAGTACTTC.